The source of this T cell receptor (beta chain) is a study of shared clonotypes between healthy human individuals. CDR1 is MNHEY, CDR2 SMNVEV, per germline (reference sequence). The CDR3 has 16 amino acids. Unmatched junction bases numbered 7, after V lost 5 bases and J lost 2 bases. Sequencing was performed with immunoSEQ multiplex PCR; in TCRdb, only in-frame clones are kept and a portion is missing. This sample has about 820,000 clones, with 80% to 95% found just once. Terminally differentiated effector memory CD45RA+ cells were excluded from the naive CD8 cells, which were CD45RO-negative and positively selected for CCR7.

The chain recombines TRBV27 with TRBJ2-1; 9 bases agree with TRBD2. The source is a man younger than 45 in good health. The source material was naive CD8+ T cells sorted from blood. In DNA, the CDR3 is TGTGCCAGCAGTACCTTAGCGGGAGTCCCCTACAATGAGCAGTTCTTC. Protein product: CASSTLAGVPYNEQFF.